Listed below are T cell receptor beta chains from one sample, sequenced in a study of blood T cells in healthy people across ages. Each CDR3 protein is one row after TCRdb ran MiXCR on the 5' RACE reads. Of about 1.1 million distinct CDR3 sequences detected, around two fifths appear once; the ten largest clones hold 10% to 15%. Sequencing was carried out using blood. The receptors originated from a man aged 18-30 years in good health. Both conserved end residues are part of each CDR3. The D gene is left open where the match is weak. Only some rows state a clone size, as once, few, many or a class for expanded clones.

size	V	D	J	CDR3	DNA
NA	TRBV27	NA	TRBJ1-5	CASADQGFNQPQHF	TGTGCCAGCGCCGATCAGGGTTTCAATCAGCCCCAGCATTTT
NA	TRBV24-1	TRBD1	TRBJ1-5	CATSEILGQPKSEPQHF	TGTGCCACCAGTGAAATACTGGGACAGCCGAAATCAGAGCCCCAGCATTTT
few	TRBV3-1	TRBD1	TRBJ1-6	CASSPWTGANSPLHF	TGTGCCAGCAGCCCTTGGACAGGGGCTAATTCACCCCTCCACTTT
NA	TRBV4-3	NA	TRBJ1-4	CASSQDGQGVEKLFF	TGCGCCAGCAGCCAAGACGGGCAGGGAGTGGAAAAACTGTTTTTT
few	TRBV7-2	NA	TRBJ1-4	CASSLVGTEALGEYEKLFF	TGTGCCAGCAGCTTAGTGGGGACCGAGGCCCTGGGGGAATATGAAAAACTGTTTTTT
few	TRBV9	NA	TRBJ1-2	CASSARGLSYGYTF	TGTGCCAGCAGCGCCCGGGGCCTGTCGTATGGCTACACCTTC
NA	TRBV7-9	NA	TRBJ2-3	CASSSQKSTDTQYF	TGTGCCAGCAGCTCCCAAAAGAGCACAGATACGCAGTATTTT
NA	TRBV4-1	TRBD1	TRBJ2-4	CASSLLPTGTGDLTAKNIQYF	TGCGCCAGCAGCCTCCTGCCGACCGGGACAGGGGATCTAACAGCCAAAAACATTCAGTACTTC
NA	TRBV11-2	TRBD1	TRBJ2-7	CASSLSGTGGSYEQYF	TGTGCCAGCAGCTTGTCCGGGACAGGGGGCTCCTACGAGCAGTACTTC
few	TRBV10-3	TRBD1	TRBJ2-1	CATLNPTGSDEQFF	TGTGCCACCCTGAACCCGACAGGGTCCGATGAGCAGTTCTTC
NA	TRBV6-6	NA	TRBJ1-4	CASKRGQTNEKLFF	TGTGCCAGCAAACGGGGGCAAACTAATGAAAAACTGTTTTTT
NA	TRBV11-2	NA	TRBJ2-1	CASSLTLKGSPFF	TGTGCCAGCAGCTTAACGTTAAAGGGGAGTCCGTTCTTC
few	TRBV4-3	NA	TRBJ2-3	CASSRRPGTDTQYF	TGCGCCAGCAGCCGACGACCGGGCACAGATACGCAGTATTTT
NA	TRBV7-2	TRBD1	TRBJ2-1	CASSKPRDRGPNEQFF	TGTGCCAGCAGTAAACCCCGGGACAGGGGGCCCAATGAGCAGTTCTTC
many	TRBV7-3	NA	TRBJ2-1	CASSLGLYNEQFF	TGTGCCAGCAGTTTAGGCCTCTACAATGAGCAGTTCTTC
NA	TRBV7-9	NA	TRBJ1-5	CASSLESNQPRHF	TGTGCCAGCAGCTTAGAAAGCAATCAGCCCCGGCATTTT
NA	TRBV4-3	NA	TRBJ1-2	CASSHQIRDNGYTF	TGCGCCAGCAGCCATCAGATCCGGGACAATGGCTACACCTTC
NA	TRBV15	TRBD2	TRBJ2-1	CATHPSGETYNEQFF	TGTGCCACGCACCCTAGCGGGGAAACCTACAATGAGCAGTTCTTC
NA	TRBV9	NA	TRBJ1-1	CASTRRGMNTEAFF	TGTGCCAGCACGCGGCGGGGAATGAACACTGAAGCTTTCTTT
NA	TRBV20-1	NA	TRBJ2-3	CSARFRDHTVGADTQYF	TGCAGTGCAAGGTTCCGAGACCACACGGTCGGAGCAGATACGCAGTATTTT
once	TRBV5-1	TRBD2	TRBJ2-3	CASSLNQQRGDSDTQYF	TGCGCCAGCAGCTTGAACCAGCAGCGGGGGGATTCAGATACGCAGTATTTT
NA	TRBV5-4	NA	TRBJ1-2	CASRWGTYGYTF	TGTGCCAGCAGATGGGGAACCTATGGCTACACCTTC
NA	TRBV6-5	NA	TRBJ1-5	CASSERDSNQPQHF	TGTGCCAGCAGTGAACGGGACAGCAATCAGCCCCAGCATTTT
NA	TRBV4-1	TRBD1	TRBJ1-6	CVSSQRTGASYNSPPHF	TGCGTCAGCAGCCAACGGACAGGGGCCAGCTATAATTCACCCCCCCACTTT
few	TRBV10-3	NA	TRBJ1-5	CAISGGTSGSNQPQHF	TGTGCCATCAGTGGGGGGACATCCGGTAGCAATCAGCCCCAGCATTTT
NA	TRBV7-9	TRBD1	TRBJ2-5	CASSLGIGQGTFQETQYF	TGTGCCAGCAGCTTAGGGATTGGACAGGGGACTTTTCAAGAGACCCAGTACTTC
few	TRBV7-2	NA	TRBJ1-6	CASIQTVSYNSPLHF	TGTGCCAGCATCCAGACAGTCTCCTATAATTCACCCCTCCACTTT
NA	TRBV4-3	NA	TRBJ1-3	CASSQLLRGFGNTIYF	TGCGCCAGCAGCCAATTGCTTAGGGGGTTCGGAAACACCATATATTTT
few	TRBV7-2	NA	TRBJ2-2	CASSLEFHTTNTGELFF	TGTGCCAGCAGCTTAGAATTCCATACCACGAACACCGGGGAGCTGTTTTTT
NA	TRBV12-3/TRBV12-4	NA	TRBJ1-5	CASQSNRDSNQPQHF	TGTGCCAGCCAATCAAACCGGGACAGCAATCAGCCCCAGCATTTT
NA	TRBV10-3	NA	TRBJ1-2	CAISESKSDPLYGYTF	TGTGCCATCAGTGAGTCGAAGTCAGATCCTCTCTATGGCTACACCTTC
NA	TRBV5-6	TRBD1	TRBJ1-1	CASSYRDRVTEAFF	TGTGCCAGCAGCTACCGGGACAGGGTCACTGAAGCTTTCTTT
many	TRBV5-4	TRBD1	TRBJ2-7	CASSFQGAPSYEQYF	TGTGCCAGCAGCTTTCAGGGGGCTCCGTCCTACGAGCAGTACTTC
NA	TRBV29-1	NA	TRBJ1-5	CSVDLGGGSNQPQHF	TGCAGCGTTGACCTAGGGGGTGGGAGCAATCAGCCCCAGCATTTT
few	TRBV5-6	TRBD2	TRBJ2-7	CASSLSGGVPYEQYF	TGTGCCAGCAGCCTTAGCGGGGGGGTACCCTACGAGCAGTACTTC
NA	TRBV5-1	NA	TRBJ1-2	CASTLGNTYGYTF	TGCGCCAGCACCTTAGGAAATACGTATGGCTACACCTTC
NA	TRBV5-1	NA	TRBJ2-2	CASSFPRQKNTGELFF	TGCGCCAGCAGCTTCCCTAGACAGAAGAACACCGGGGAGCTGTTTTTT
NA	TRBV4-3	NA	TRBJ2-2	CASSQDAGNTGELFF	TGCGCCAGCAGCCAAGATGCAGGGAACACCGGGGAGCTGTTTTTT
NA	TRBV7-9	NA	TRBJ2-7	CASSLYPQIEQYF	TGTGCCAGCAGCTTATATCCGCAGATCGAGCAGTACTTC
NA	TRBV6-1	TRBD1	TRBJ2-3	CASSWGTEHTDTQYF	TGTGCCAGCAGTTGGGGGACAGAGCACACAGATACGCAGTATTTT
NA	TRBV10-3	NA	TRBJ1-4	CAIRGSNEKLFF	TGTGCCATCAGGGGGTCCAATGAAAAACTGTTTTTT
few	TRBV4-1	NA	TRBJ1-1	CASSQRALRNTEAFF	TGCGCCAGCAGCCAAAGGGCATTGAGGAACACTGAAGCTTTCTTT
NA	TRBV7-2	TRBD1	TRBJ2-3	CASSPQWTGTDTQYF	TGTGCCAGCAGCCCCCAGTGGACAGGGACAGATACGCAGTATTTT
few	TRBV6-5	TRBD1	TRBJ2-7	CASSYSAAGTGVYYEQYF	TGTGCCAGCAGTTACTCCGCTGCCGGGACAGGGGTCTACTACGAGCAGTACTTC
NA	TRBV27	TRBD2	TRBJ2-7	CASSPFWSSGYSSYNEQYF	TGTGCCAGCAGTCCCTTTTGGTCTAGCGGGTACAGCTCCTACAATGAGCAGTACTTC
few	TRBV10-3	NA	TRBJ2-3	CAISGGTPGARTQYF	TGTGCCATCAGTGGGGGGACACCCGGGGCCCGTACGCAGTATTTT
many	TRBV27	TRBD1	TRBJ2-1	CATLTGFGNEQFF	TGTGCCACCCTGACAGGGTTTGGCAATGAGCAGTTCTTC
many	TRBV20-1	TRBD1	TRBJ2-7	CSASATGNYEQYF	TGCAGTGCTAGTGCGACAGGGAATTACGAGCAGTACTTC
few	TRBV6-5	NA	TRBJ2-7	CASSYRSYNEQYF	TGTGCCAGCAGTTACAGATCCTACAATGAGCAGTACTTC